A single sample gave rise to the 24 T cell receptor beta chains below, sequenced in a study of cytomegalovirus exposure and HLA in healthy donors. Primers included in the PCR were 60 Vbeta and 13 Jbeta primers. TCRdb keeps only in-frame clones here, not all; method: immunoSEQ multiplex PCR. Of 150,000 to 200,000 clones listed, roughly 73% are singletons. The material sequenced was PBMCs. Receptors were obtained from a woman in her twenties or thirties in good health and CMV-seronegative.

This clone turned up a few times. CDR3 sequence (DNA): TGTGCCAGCAGTCCCGACAGCCACACCGGGGAGCTGTTTTTT. Translating gives CASSPDSHTGELFF. This chain links TRBV6-4 with TRBJ2-2; tentative D call: TRBD1 (5 bases). This CDR3 has 14 amino acids. Germline CDR1 reads MRHNA; CDR2 reads SNTAGT. With 5 bases removed from V and 3 bases from J, the gap between germline ends came to 10 bases.

The chain combines TRBV7-8 with TRBJ2-7; D call uncertain. Germline V gene sequence: CDR1 SGHVS, CDR2 FQNEAQ. There are 14 residues in the CDR3. Trimming removed 3 bases from V and 2 bases from J, with 11 bases in between. CDR3 bases: TGTGCCAGCAGCTTTTACAGTCCGACCTACGAGCAGTACTTC. It specifies CASSFYSPTYEQYF.

The chain combines TRBV29-1 with TRBJ1-1; D ambiguous. Germline V CDR1 and CDR2: SQVTM, ANQGSEA. The CDR3 spans 11 residues. V lost 5 bases and J 1 base, leaving 5 bases between the germline ends. The CDR3 nucleotides are TGCAGCGTTCAGGAGAACACTGAAGCTTTCTTT. This sequence encodes CSVQENTEAFF.

The V and J genes are TRBV5-1 and TRBJ2-4, with a weak D call TRBD1 (8 bases). The germline V and J ends were trimmed by 4 bases and 0 bases, with 20 bases remaining between them. CDR1 and CDR2 (germline): SGHRS, YFSETQ. The CDR3 is 18 residues long. Here the CDR3 DNA reads TGCGCCAGCAGCCAGAACAGGGGGGGGCTACTAGCCAAAAACATTCAGTACTTC. Translating gives CASSQNRGGLLAKNIQYF.

V is TRBV7-8 and J is TRBJ1-2; 7 bases match TRBD1. From germline, CDR1 is SGHVS and CDR2 FQNEAQ. The CDR3 extends over 15 amino acids. V was pared by 1 base and J by 6 bases, with 8 bases of the junction left unmatched. CDR3 protein: CASSLGQGVKDGYTF. The CDR3, as DNA: TGTGCCAGCAGCTTAGGGCAGGGGGTAAAGGATGGCTACACCTTC.

The chain employs TRBV5-1 and TRBJ1-3; D is ambiguous. CDR1 SGHRS and CDR2 YFSETQ come from the germline V gene. The CDR3 has 13 amino acids. V lost 4 bases and J lost 3, with 8 bases in between. As DNA, the CDR3 is TGCGCCAGCAGCCTAAGAGGTGGAAACACCATATATTTT. It translates to CASSLRGGNTIYF.

The J gene is TRBJ2-7, the V gene TRBV6-6, with 9 bases aligning to TRBD2. Germline loops: CDR1 MNHNY, CDR2 SVGAGI (reference sequence). V shed 4 bases and J 3 bases; nucleotides not matched to a gene: 10. The CDR3 has 16 residues. CDR3 amino acids: CASSSRLAGVVYEQYF. DNA for the CDR3: TGTGCCAGCAGTTCCCGGTTAGCGGGGGTTGTCTACGAGCAGTACTTC.

In nucleotides, the CDR3 is TGTGCCAGCAGCGCACAGGGGGCTTCCTATAATTCACCCCTCCACTTT. Translating gives CASSAQGASYNSPLHF. The chain joins TRBV27 to TRBJ1-6; 9 bases are shared with TRBD1. V gave up 6 bases and J gave up 1 base; unmatched junction bases: 4. Germline V lookup: CDR1 MNHEY, CDR2 SMNVEV (reference sequence). This CDR3 is 16 amino acids long.

The chain links TRBV5-1 to TRBJ2-1; 14 bases match TRBD2. The CDR3 covers 18 residues. V shed 0 bases, J shed 6 bases, and the junction held 8 bases outside the gene matches. In germline, CDR1 is SGHRS, CDR2 YFSETQ. CDR3 sequence reads: CASSLGRLAGGLTNEQFF. DNA of the CDR3: TGCGCCAGCAGCTTGGGACGACTAGCGGGGGGGCTGACCAATGAGCAGTTCTTC.

In nucleotides, the CDR3 is TGTGCCAGCAGGTCTACAGGGGAAAATGAGCAGTTCTTC. Translation gives CASRSTGENEQFF. The V and J genes are TRBV7-3 and TRBJ2-1; 7 bases align to TRBD1. Germline CDR1 SGHTA, CDR2 FQGTGA. The CDR3 consists of 13 residues. V gave up 6 bases and J gave up 7 bases; unmatched junction bases: 6.

This sequence joins TRBV6-5 and TRBJ1-2; 10 positions match TRBD1. The trim removed 5 bases at V and 2 bases at J, leaving 5 bases unmatched. Germline values: CDR1 MNHEY, CDR2 SVGAGI. CDR3 length equals 15 residues. The CDR3 DNA follows: TGTGCCAGCAGTCGGGCGGGACAGGGGAACTATGGCTACACCTTC. This codes for CASSRAGQGNYGYTF.

The rearrangement links TRBV11-2 to TRBJ1-2; D not certain. Germline V gives CDR1 SGHAT, CDR2 FQNNGV. CDR3 length equals 16 residues. V lost 5 bases, J lost 4 bases, and 20 bases lay in between. The CDR3 reads CASSPMPQKSTYGYTF. In nucleotides, the CDR3 is TGTGCCAGCAGCCCCATGCCACAGAAGTCAACCTATGGCTACACCTTC. Supplemented by reference TRBV11-2 and TRBJ1-2, the full variable domain reads EAGVAQSPRYKIIEKRQSVAFWCNPISGHATLYWYQQILGQGPKLLIQFQNNGVVDDSQLPKDRFSAERLKGVDSTLKIQPAKLEDSAVYLCASSPMPQKSTYGYTFGSGTRLTVV.

This clone was recorded only once. The rearrangement links TRBV7-2 to TRBJ1-2, with 10 bases fitting TRBD1. V shed 5 bases, J shed 6 bases, and the junction held 9 bases outside the gene matches. The CDR3 sequence is 15 residues long. Germline loops: CDR1 SGHTA, CDR2 FQGNSA. Here the CDR3 reads CASSHYRTGGNGYTF. CDR3 sequence (DNA): TGTGCCAGCAGCCACTACCGGACAGGGGGAAATGGCTACACCTTC.

CDR3 in DNA: TGTGCCAGCTCCCTCGGGACATCACCTCAGCCCCAGCATTTT. Translating it yields CASSLGTSPQPQHF. The chain couples TRBV18 to TRBJ1-5; TRBD1 is a possible D gene (6 bases). The CDR3 totals 14 residues. V lost 6 bases, J lost 6 bases, and 15 bases lay in between. Germline V gene sequence: CDR1 KGHSH, CDR2 LQKENI.

The V and J genes are TRBV7-9 and TRBJ1-5; TRBD1 might be the D (5 bases). The CDR3 consists of 17 residues. Germline-derived CDR1 and CDR2 are SEHNR and FQNEAQ (reference sequence). The germline V and J ends were trimmed by 1 base and 4 bases, with 17 bases remaining between them. CDR3 coding DNA: TGTGCCAGCAGCTTAGGTGTGGGGGGTGGGAGAAATCAGCCCCAGCATTTT. As protein: CASSLGVGGGRNQPQHF.

This chain joins TRBV21-1 and TRBJ2-2; the table assigns TRBD2, which was not confirmed against the DNA. TRBV21-1 is an annotated pseudogene. The CDR3 runs 11 residues. CDR3 in amino acids: CASRCAGELFF. The CDR3, as DNA: TGTGCCAGCCGCTGCGCCGGGGAGCTGTTTTTT.

The chain combines TRBV13 with TRBJ2-7, with 12 bases that match TRBD2. CDR1 is PRHDT and CDR2 is FYEKMQ in the germline V gene (reference sequence). The V gene end was trimmed by 5 bases and the J gene end by 3 bases; junction bases not matched to a gene: 8. This CDR3 region has 16 residues. The CDR3 region has the DNA TGTGCCAGCAGCCCTATGACTAGCGGGGGAATCTACGAGCAGTACTTC. It yields the protein CASSPMTSGGIYEQYF.

The chain is built from TRBV5-6 and TRBJ2-7, with TRBD1 matching 7 bases. The V and J ends lost 0 bases and 2 bases, in that order; junction bases with no gene match: 2. The CDR3 contains 14 residues. Per germline, CDR1 SGHDT and CDR2 YYEEEE. CDR3 sequence (DNA): TGTGCCAGCAGCTTGGAGACAGGGACCTACGAGCAGTACTTC. Amino acid sequence: CASSLETGTYEQYF.

V gene TRBV7-2 combines with J gene TRBJ2-7; TRBD2 matches 10 bases. Germline V lookup: CDR1 SGHTA, CDR2 FQGNSA. The CDR3 extends over 16 amino acids. V trimming: 4 bases; J trimming: 4 bases; junction bases outside the gene matches: 10. The CDR3 DNA is TGTGCCAGCAGCTCCCCGGGGCTAGCGGGAGCGTACGAGCAGTACTTC. Translating gives CASSSPGLAGAYEQYF.

J is TRBJ1-5 and V is TRBV5-6; TRBD1 matches 11 bases. Germline loops: CDR1 SGHDT, CDR2 YYEEEE. V shed 4 bases and J 4 bases; nucleotides not matched to a gene: 7. The CDR3 sequence is 16 residues long. For the CDR3, the DNA is TGTGCCAGCAGCCGACGGACAGGGGGCGGGAATCAGCCCCAGCATTTT. It specifies CASSRRTGGGNQPQHF.

The genes are TRBV5-1 and TRBJ2-3; 11 nucleotides agree with TRBD2. The CDR3 is made up of 18 amino acids. V lost 4 bases, J lost 2 bases, and 12 bases stayed unmatched. Germline V lookup: CDR1 SGHRS, CDR2 YFSETQ. The DNA of the CDR3 is TGCGCCAGCAGCCCCCTAGCGGGGGGCCGAGGCAACACAGATACGCAGTATTTT. It specifies CASSPLAGGRGNTDTQYF. The full variable domain, with the rest looked up from reference TRBV5-1 and TRBJ2-3, is KAGVTQTPRYLIKTRGQQVTLSCSPISGHRSVSWYQQTPGQGLQFLFEYFSETQRNKGNFPGRFSGRQFSNSRSEMNVSTLELGDSALYLCASSPLAGGRGNTDTQYFGPGTRLTVL.

The rearrangement uses TRBV6-1 and TRBJ1-1; 8 positions match TRBD1. Germline V lookup: CDR1 MNHNS, CDR2 SASEGT. V lost 2 bases to trimming and J lost 8 bases; unmatched junction nucleotides: 10. This CDR3 has 15 amino acids. The CDR3 DNA reads TGTGCCAGCAGTGAAAACCCCAATGGACAGGGAGAAGCTTTCTTT. This codes for CASSENPNGQGEAFF.

The V call is TRBV7-8, the J call TRBJ1-5; no clear D gene. Germline CDR1 SGHVS, CDR2 FQNEAQ. V gave up 2 bases and J gave up 5 bases, with 13 bases separating them. The CDR3 runs to 15 residues. The CDR3 sequence is CASSLNAGGDQPQHF. CDR3 DNA: TGTGCCAGCAGCTTAAATGCTGGTGGAGATCAGCCCCAGCATTTT.

The rearrangement links TRBV28 to TRBJ2-7; 8 bases line up with TRBD1. The CDR3 has 16 amino acids. Germline CDR1 and CDR2: MDHEN and SYDVKM. V lost 6 bases, J lost 1 base, and 11 bases stayed unmatched. In DNA, the CDR3 is TGTGCCAGCAGCCTCAGTGGACAGGGCGTTTCCTACGAGCAGTACTTC. This encodes CASSLSGQGVSYEQYF.